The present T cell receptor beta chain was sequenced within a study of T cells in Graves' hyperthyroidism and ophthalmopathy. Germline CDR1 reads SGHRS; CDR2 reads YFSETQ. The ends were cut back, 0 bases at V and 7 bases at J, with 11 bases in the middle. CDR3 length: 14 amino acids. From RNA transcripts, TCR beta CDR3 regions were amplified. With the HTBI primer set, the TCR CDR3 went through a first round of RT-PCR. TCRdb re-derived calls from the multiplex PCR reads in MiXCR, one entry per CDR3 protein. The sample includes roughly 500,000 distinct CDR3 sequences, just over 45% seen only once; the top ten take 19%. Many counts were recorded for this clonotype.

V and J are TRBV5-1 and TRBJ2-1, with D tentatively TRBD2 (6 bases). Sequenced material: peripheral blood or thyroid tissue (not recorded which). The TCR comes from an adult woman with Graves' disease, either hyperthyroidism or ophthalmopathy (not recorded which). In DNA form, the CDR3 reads TGCGCCAGCAGCTTGGGTGCGGGGAGGAATGAGCAGTTCTTC. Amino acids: CASSLGAGRNEQFF.